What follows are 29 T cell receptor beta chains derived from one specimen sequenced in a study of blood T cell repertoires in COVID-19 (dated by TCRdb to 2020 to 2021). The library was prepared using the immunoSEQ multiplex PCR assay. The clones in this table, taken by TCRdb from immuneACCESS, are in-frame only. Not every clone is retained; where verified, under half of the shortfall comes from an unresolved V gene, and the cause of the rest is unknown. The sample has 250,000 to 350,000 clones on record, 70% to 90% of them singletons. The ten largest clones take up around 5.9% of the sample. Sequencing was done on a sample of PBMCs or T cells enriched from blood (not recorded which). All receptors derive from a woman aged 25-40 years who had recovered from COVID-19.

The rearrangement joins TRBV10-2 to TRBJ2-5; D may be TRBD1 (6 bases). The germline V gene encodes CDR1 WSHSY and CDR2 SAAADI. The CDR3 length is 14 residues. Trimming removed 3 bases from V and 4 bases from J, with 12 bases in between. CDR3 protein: CASSEQTGPETQYF. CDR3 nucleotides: TGCGCCAGCAGTGAACAGACAGGCCCAGAGACCCAGTACTTC.

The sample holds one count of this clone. CDR3 bases: TGTGCCAGCAGCCAACCTTACAATGAGCAGTTCTTC. This encodes CASSQPYNEQFF. V is TRBV4-2 and J is TRBJ2-1; D is unclear. The CDR3 is 12 residues long. V lost 2 bases and J 4 bases, leaving 3 bases between the germline ends. Germline CDR1 is LGHNA and CDR2 is YNFKEQ.

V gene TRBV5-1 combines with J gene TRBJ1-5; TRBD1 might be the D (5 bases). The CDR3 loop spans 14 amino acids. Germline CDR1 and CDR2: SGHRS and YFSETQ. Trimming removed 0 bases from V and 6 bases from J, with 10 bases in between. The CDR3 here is CASSLVQGAQPQHF. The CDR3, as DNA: TGCGCCAGCAGCTTGGTCCAGGGCGCTCAGCCCCAGCATTTT.

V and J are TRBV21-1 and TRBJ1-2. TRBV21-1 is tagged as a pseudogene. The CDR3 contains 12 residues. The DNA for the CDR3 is TGTGCCAGCAGCAAAAGTACCGGTGGCTACACCTTC. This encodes CASSKSTGGYTF.

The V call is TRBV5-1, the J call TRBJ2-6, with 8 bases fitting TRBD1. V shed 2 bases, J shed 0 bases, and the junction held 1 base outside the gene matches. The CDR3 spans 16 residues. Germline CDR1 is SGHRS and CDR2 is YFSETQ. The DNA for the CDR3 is TGCGCCAGCAGCTTACAGGGGGGCTCTGGGGCCAACGTCCTGACTTTC. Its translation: CASSLQGGSGANVLTF.

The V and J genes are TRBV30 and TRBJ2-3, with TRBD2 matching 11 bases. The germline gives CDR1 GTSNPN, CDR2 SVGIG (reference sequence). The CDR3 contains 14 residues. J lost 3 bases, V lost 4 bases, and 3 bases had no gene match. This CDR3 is CAWKLAGATDTQYF. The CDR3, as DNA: TGTGCCTGGAAACTAGCGGGGGCGACAGATACGCAGTATTTT.

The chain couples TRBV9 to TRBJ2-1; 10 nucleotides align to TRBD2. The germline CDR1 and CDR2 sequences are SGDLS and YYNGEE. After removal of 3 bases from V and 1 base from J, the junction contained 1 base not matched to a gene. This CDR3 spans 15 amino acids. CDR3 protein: CASSGTSGSYNEQFF. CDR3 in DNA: TGTGCCAGCAGCGGGACTAGCGGATCCTACAATGAGCAGTTCTTC. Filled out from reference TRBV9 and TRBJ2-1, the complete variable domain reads DSGVTQTPKHLITATGQRVTLRCSPRSGDLSVYWYQQSLDQGLQFLIQYYNGEERAKGNILERFSAQQFPDLHSELNLSSLELGDSALYFCASSGTSGSYNEQFFGPGTRLTVL.

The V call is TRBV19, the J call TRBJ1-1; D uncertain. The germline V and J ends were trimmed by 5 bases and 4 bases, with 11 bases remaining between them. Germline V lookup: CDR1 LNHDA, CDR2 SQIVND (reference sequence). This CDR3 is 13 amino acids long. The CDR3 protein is CASSSGYGTEAFF. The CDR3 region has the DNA TGTGCCAGTAGTTCCGGGTACGGCACTGAAGCTTTCTTT. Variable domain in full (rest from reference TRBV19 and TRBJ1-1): DGGITQSPKYLFRKEGQNVTLSCEQNLNHDAMYWYRQDPGQGLRLIYYSQIVNDFQKGDIAEGYSVSREKKESFPLTVTSAQKNPTAFYLCASSSGYGTEAFFGQGTRLTVV.

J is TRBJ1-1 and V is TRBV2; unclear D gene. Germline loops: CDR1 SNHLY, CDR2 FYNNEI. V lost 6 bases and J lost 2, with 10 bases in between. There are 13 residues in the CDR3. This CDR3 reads CASRPTHNTEAFF. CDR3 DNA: TGTGCCAGCAGACCGACACACAACACTGAAGCTTTCTTT.

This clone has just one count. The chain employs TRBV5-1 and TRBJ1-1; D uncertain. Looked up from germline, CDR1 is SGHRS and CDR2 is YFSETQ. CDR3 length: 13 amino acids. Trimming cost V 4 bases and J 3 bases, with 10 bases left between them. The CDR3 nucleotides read TGCGCCAGCAGCAAAGGGAGGGACACTGAAGCTTTCTTT. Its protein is CASSKGRDTEAFF.

The CDR3 bases are TGTGCCTGGAGTGACACTCGCAGGGGGCTGGGAGAAAAACTGTTTTTT. Its translation is CAWSDTRRGLGEKLFF. The V call is TRBV30, the J call TRBJ1-4; 8 nucleotides align to TRBD1. CDR3 length: 16 amino acids. The V gene's germline CDR1 is GTSNPN and CDR2 SVGIG (reference sequence). V lost 1 base, J lost 8 bases, and 12 bases stayed unmatched.

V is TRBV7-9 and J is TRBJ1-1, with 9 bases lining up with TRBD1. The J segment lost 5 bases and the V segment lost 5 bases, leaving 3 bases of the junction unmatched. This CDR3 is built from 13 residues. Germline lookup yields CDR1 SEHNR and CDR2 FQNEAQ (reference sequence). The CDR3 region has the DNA TGTGCCAGCAGCAAGGACAGGGGTACTGAAGCTTTCTTT. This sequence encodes CASSKDRGTEAFF.

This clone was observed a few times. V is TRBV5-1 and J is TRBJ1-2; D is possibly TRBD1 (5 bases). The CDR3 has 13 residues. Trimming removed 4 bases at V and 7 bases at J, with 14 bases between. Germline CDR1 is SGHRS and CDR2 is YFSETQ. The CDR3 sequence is CASSAHDTGGYTF. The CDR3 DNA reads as TGCGCCAGCAGCGCGCACGACACAGGTGGCTACACCTTC.

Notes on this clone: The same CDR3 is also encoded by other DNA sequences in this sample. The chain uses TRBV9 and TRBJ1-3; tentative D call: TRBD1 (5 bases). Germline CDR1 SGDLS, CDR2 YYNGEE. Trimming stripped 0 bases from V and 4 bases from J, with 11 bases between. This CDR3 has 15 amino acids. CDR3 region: CASSVAGSSGNTIYF. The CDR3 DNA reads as TGTGCCAGCAGCGTAGCAGGGTCGTCCGGAAACACCATATATTTT.

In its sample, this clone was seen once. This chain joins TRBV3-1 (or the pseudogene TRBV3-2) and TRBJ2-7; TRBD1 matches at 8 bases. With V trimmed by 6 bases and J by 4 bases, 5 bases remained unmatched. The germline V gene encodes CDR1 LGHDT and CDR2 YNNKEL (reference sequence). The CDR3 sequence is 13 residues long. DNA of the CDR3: TGTGCCAGCAGACAGACAGGGGTGTACGAGCAGTACTTC. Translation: CASRQTGVYEQYF.

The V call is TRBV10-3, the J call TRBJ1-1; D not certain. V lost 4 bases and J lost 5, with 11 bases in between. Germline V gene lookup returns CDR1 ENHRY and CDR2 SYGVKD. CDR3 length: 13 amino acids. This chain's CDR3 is CAISATPVTEAFF. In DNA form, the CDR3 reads TGTGCCATCAGTGCCACACCAGTTACTGAAGCTTTCTTT.

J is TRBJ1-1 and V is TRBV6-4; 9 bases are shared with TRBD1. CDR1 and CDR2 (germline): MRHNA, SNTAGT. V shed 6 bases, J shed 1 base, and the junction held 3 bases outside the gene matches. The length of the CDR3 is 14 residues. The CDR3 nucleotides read TGTGCCAGCAGAGGGACAGGGCGGAACACTGAAGCTTTCTTT. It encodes CASRGTGRNTEAFF.

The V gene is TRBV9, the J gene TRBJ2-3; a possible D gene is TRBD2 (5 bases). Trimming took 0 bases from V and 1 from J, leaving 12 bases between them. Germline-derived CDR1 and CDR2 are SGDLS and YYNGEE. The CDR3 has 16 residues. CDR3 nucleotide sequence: TGTGCCAGCAGCGTAGGTAATAGCGATGGCACAGATACGCAGTATTTT. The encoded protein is CASSVGNSDGTDTQYF.

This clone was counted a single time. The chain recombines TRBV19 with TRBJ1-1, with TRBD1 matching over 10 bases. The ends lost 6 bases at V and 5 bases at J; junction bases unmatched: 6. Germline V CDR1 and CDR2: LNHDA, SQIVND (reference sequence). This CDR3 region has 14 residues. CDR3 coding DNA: TGTGCCAGTAGCGACCGGGACAGGGGTACTGAAGCTTTCTTT. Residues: CASSDRDRGTEAFF.

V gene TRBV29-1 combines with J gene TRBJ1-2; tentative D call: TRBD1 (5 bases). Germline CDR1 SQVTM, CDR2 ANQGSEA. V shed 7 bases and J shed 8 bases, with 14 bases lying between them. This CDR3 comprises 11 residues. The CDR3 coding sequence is TGCAGCGCCGATGCAGGGAACGGCTACACCTTC. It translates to CSADAGNGYTF. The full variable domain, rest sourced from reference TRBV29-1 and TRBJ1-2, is SAVISQKPSRDICQRGTSLTIQCQVDSQVTMMFWYRQQPGQSLTLIATANQGSEATYESGFVIDKFPISRPNLTFSTLTVSNMSPEDSSIYLCSADAGNGYTFGSGTRLTVV.

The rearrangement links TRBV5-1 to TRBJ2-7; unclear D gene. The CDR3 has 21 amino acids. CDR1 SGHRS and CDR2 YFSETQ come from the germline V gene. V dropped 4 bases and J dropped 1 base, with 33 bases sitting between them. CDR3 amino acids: CASSLLTSADPPLVASYEQYF. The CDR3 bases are TGCGCCAGCAGCCTCCTTACCTCGGCGGATCCTCCTTTGGTTGCTTCCTACGAGCAGTACTTC.

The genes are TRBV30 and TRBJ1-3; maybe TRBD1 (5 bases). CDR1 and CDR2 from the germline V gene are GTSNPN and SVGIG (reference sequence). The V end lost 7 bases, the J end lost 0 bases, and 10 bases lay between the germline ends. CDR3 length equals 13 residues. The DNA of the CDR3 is TGTGCCTTACAGGTCAGCTCTGGAAACACCATATATTTT. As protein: CALQVSSGNTIYF.

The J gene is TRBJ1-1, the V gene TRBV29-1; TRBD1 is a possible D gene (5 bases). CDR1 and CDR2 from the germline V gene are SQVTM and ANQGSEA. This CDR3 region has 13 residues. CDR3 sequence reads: CSESGRVNTEAFF. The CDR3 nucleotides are TGCAGTGAGTCAGGCAGGGTGAACACTGAAGCTTTCTTT.

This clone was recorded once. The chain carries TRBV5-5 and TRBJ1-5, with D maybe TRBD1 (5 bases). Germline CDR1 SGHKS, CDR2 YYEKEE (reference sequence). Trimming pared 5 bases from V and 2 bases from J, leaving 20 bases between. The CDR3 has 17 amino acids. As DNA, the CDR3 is TGTGCCAGCAGACTAGGGCCTCTGGGACTAGGCAATCAGCCCCAGCATTTT. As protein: CASRLGPLGLGNQPQHF.

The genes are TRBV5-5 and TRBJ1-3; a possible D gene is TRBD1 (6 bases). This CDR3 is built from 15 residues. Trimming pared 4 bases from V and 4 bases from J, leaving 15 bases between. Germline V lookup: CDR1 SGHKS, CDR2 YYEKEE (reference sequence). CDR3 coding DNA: TGTGCCAGCAGCGGTCCAGGGGCTTCAGGAAACACCATATATTTT. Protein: CASSGPGASGNTIYF.

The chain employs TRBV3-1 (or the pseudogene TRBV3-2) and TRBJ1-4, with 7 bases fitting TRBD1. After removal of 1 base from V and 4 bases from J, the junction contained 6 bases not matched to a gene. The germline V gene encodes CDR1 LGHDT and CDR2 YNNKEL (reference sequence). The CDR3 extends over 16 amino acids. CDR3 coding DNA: TGTGCCAGCAGCCAAGGGACAGGCTACCTTAATGAAAAACTGTTTTTT. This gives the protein CASSQGTGYLNEKLFF.

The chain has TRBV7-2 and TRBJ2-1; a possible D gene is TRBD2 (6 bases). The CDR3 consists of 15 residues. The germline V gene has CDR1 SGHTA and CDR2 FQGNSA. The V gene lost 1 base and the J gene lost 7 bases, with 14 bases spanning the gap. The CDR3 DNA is TGTGCCAGCAGCTTAGGCGGGAAGGAGTTGAATGAGCAGTTCTTC. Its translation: CASSLGGKELNEQFF.

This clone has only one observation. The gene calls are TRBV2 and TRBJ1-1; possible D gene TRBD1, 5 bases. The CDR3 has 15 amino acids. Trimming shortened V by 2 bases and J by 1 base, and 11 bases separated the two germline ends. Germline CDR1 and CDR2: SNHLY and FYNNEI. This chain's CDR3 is CASSEWGVKNTEAFF. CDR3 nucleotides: TGTGCCAGCAGTGAATGGGGGGTAAAGAACACTGAAGCTTTCTTT.

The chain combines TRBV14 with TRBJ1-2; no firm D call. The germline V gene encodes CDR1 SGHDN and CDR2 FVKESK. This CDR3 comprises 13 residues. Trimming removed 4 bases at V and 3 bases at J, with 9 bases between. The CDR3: CASSRDPYYGYTF. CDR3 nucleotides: TGTGCCAGCAGCCGAGATCCTTACTATGGCTACACCTTC. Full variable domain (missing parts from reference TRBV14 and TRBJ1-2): EAGVTQFPSHSVIEKGQTVTLRCDPISGHDNLYWYRRVMGKEIKFLLHFVKESKQDESGMPNNRFLAERTGGTYSTLKVQPAELEDSGVYFCASSRDPYYGYTFGSGTRLTVV.